This T cell receptor beta chain emerged from a study of CD8 T cells in ankylosing spondylitis. Whole-study findings and limits: Disease-linked clones bore a CD8+ phenotype, appearing relatively rarely in peripheral blood. Enrichment of disease-linked clones was reportedly significant in matched ankylosing spondylitis synovial fluid.

Comment on this clonotype: Its antigen is still unknown.

The V gene's germline CDR1 is MGHRA and CDR2 YSYEKL. Trimming shortened V by 1 base and J by 3 bases, and 16 bases separated the two germline ends. This CDR3 contains 17 residues. TCRdb used MiXCR to reprocess the 5' RACE reads, holding one entry per CDR3 protein. The sample shows under 250,000 distinct CDR3 sequences, roughly a third of them seen only once. The V gene is TRBV4-1, the J gene TRBJ2-1, with D possibly TRBD2 on 7 matching bases. The specimen was blood, either unsorted or a sorted T cell fraction (not recorded which). This TCR was sampled from a male donor with ankylosing spondylitis or in good health (not recorded which). The CDR3: CASSQGRGAGNYNEQFF. The CDR3 DNA reads TGCGCCAGCAGCCAAGGCCGGGGGGCGGGGAACTACAATGAGCAGTTCTTC.